Each of the 30 T cell receptor beta chains below was sequenced from the same sample in a study of blood T cell repertoires in COVID-19. Assay used: immunoSEQ multiplex PCR; TCRdb lists only in-frame clones, some missing. The table lists some 120,000 clones, roughly 79% of them singletons. Sequenced: peripheral blood. These receptors came from a human donor in a cohort sampled during active COVID-19.

This clone was observed a single time. J is TRBJ2-5 and V is TRBV10-3, with 7 nucleotides matching TRBD1. CDR1 ENHRY and CDR2 SYGVKD come from the germline V gene. The CDR3 sequence is 17 residues long. J gave up 2 bases and V 6 bases, and 15 bases lay outside the gene matches. CDR3: CAISNPDREALQETQYF. In DNA form, the CDR3 reads TGTGCCATCAGCAACCCCGACAGGGAAGCCTTACAAGAGACCCAGTACTTC.

The chain carries TRBV18 and TRBJ2-1, with 13 bases aligning to TRBD2. J gave up 7 bases and V 2 bases, and 5 bases lay outside the gene matches. In germline, CDR1 is KGHSH, CDR2 LQKENI. The CDR3 totals 16 residues. This CDR3 reads CASSPGLAGVRNEQFF. The CDR3 DNA sequence: TGTGCCAGCTCACCAGGACTAGCGGGAGTGAGGAATGAGCAGTTCTTC.

The chain has TRBV28 and TRBJ2-5; 11 nucleotides line up with TRBD2. CDR1 MDHEN and CDR2 SYDVKM come from the germline V gene. V trimming: 4 bases; J trimming: 5 bases; junction bases outside the gene matches: 6. This CDR3 contains 15 residues. CDR3 loop: CASSSTSGSTETQYF. The CDR3 nucleotides are TGTGCCAGCAGTTCAACTAGCGGGAGTACCGAGACCCAGTACTTC.

This clone has just a few counts. The chain recombines TRBV18 with TRBJ1-6, with D possibly being TRBD1 (6 bases). Germline V CDR1 and CDR2: KGHSH, LQKENI. V shed 6 bases and J shed 5 bases, with 17 bases lying between them. The CDR3 length is 16 residues. The CDR3 nucleotides are TGTGCCAGCTCTTGGACAGTTGGGGACCATAATTCACCCCTCCACTTT. Encoded protein: CASSWTVGDHNSPLHF.

The chain has TRBV11-2 and TRBJ2-7; 7 bases match TRBD2. Germline CDR1 SGHAT, CDR2 FQNNGV. Unmatched junction bases numbered 3, after V lost 4 bases and J lost 3 bases. This CDR3 is 13 amino acids long. In DNA, the CDR3 is TGTGCCAGCAGCTCGACTAGCTACTACGAGCAGTACTTC. Protein product: CASSSTSYYEQYF.

The rearrangement joins TRBV5-4 to TRBJ2-1; TRBD2 matches 14 bases. The CDR3 runs to 16 residues. Trimming cost V 3 bases and J 8 bases; bases outside gene matches: 7. The germline gives CDR1 SGHNT, CDR2 YYREEE (reference sequence). The CDR3 DNA reads as TGTGCCAGCAGCTGGGGACTAGCGGGAGTTCTCGATGAGCAGTTCTTC. Translation: CASSWGLAGVLDEQFF. Complete variable domain (other parts from reference TRBV5-4 and TRBJ2-1): ETGVTQSPTHLIKTRGQQVTLRCSSQSGHNTVSWYQQALGQGPQFIFQYYREEENGRGNFPPRFSGLQFPNYSSELNVNALELDDSALYLCASSWGLAGVLDEQFFGPGTRLTVL.

The chain carries TRBV5-5 and TRBJ2-1, with 8 bases aligning to TRBD2. J gave up 8 bases and V 1 base, and 8 bases lay outside the gene matches. The CDR3 extends over 15 amino acids. CDR1 SGHKS and CDR2 YYEKEE come from the germline V gene (reference sequence). CDR3 DNA sequence: TGTGCCAGCAGCTTGTCGACGACTAGCGAGTATGAGCAGTTCTTC. It translates to CASSLSTTSEYEQFF.

The V call is TRBV9, the J call TRBJ2-7, with 8 bases aligning to TRBD1. The V gene end was trimmed by 2 bases and the J gene end by 5 bases; junction bases not matched to a gene: 3. The CDR3 has 13 amino acids. Per germline, CDR1 SGDLS and CDR2 YYNGEE. The CDR3 protein is CASSVDRAHEQYF. The CDR3 bases are TGTGCCAGCAGCGTGGACAGGGCCCACGAGCAGTACTTC.

The chain employs TRBV19 and TRBJ2-1; TRBD2 might be the D (6 bases). CDR1 and CDR2 (germline): LNHDA, SQIVND (reference sequence). Trimming took off 4 bases at V and 0 bases at J, with 13 bases between the two ends. The CDR3 length is 16 residues. The CDR3 DNA follows: TGTGCCAGTAGTACCGCTCTGGGGGGCTCCTACAATGAGCAGTTCTTC. Protein: CASSTALGGSYNEQFF.

The gene calls are TRBV7-8 and TRBJ1-1; 8 nucleotides line up with TRBD1. The CDR3 sequence is 15 residues long. Trimming cost V 1 base and J 3 bases; bases outside gene matches: 4. The germline V gene has CDR1 SGHVS and CDR2 FQNEAQ. The DNA of the CDR3 is TGTGCCAGCAGCTTAGTGACAGGGGTTGACACTGAAGCTTTCTTT. The encoded protein is CASSLVTGVDTEAFF. The variable domain in full, completed from reference TRBV7-8 and TRBJ1-1, reads GAGVSQSPRYKVAKRGQDVALRCDPISGHVSLFWYQQALGQGPEFLTYFQNEAQLDKSGLPSDRFFAERPEGSVSTLKIQRTQQEDSAVYLCASSLVTGVDTEAFFGQGTRLTVV.

This sequence joins TRBV6-1 and TRBJ1-5; 12 bases line up with TRBD1. Losses at the gene ends were 2 bases for V and 4 bases for J; bases not matched to a gene: 9. This CDR3 is 18 amino acids long. Germline V gene lookup returns CDR1 MNHNS and CDR2 SASEGT. The DNA for the CDR3 is TGTGCCAGCAGTGAATGGGGGGACAGGGGGCCCCCGAATCAGCCCCAGCATTTT. This translates into CASSEWGDRGPPNQPQHF.

Only a few counts were recorded for this clone. CDR3 in DNA: TGTGCCAGCAGCAACCGGGACAGAGCCTACGAGCAGTACTTC. Protein: CASSNRDRAYEQYF. This chain connects TRBV7-9 to TRBJ2-7; 7 bases map to TRBD1. The junction had 6 bases not matched to a gene; V was cut back by 5 bases and J by 2 bases. The germline V gene encodes CDR1 SEHNR and CDR2 FQNEAQ (reference sequence). The CDR3 length is 14 residues.

The rearrangement uses TRBV7-9 and TRBJ2-7, with a tentative D call TRBD2 (5 bases). Trimming took 5 bases from V and 1 from J, leaving 9 bases between them. Looked up from germline, CDR1 is SEHNR and CDR2 is FQNEAQ (reference sequence). CDR3 size: 13 residues. Here the CDR3 DNA reads TGTGCCAGCAGCCGAGGGCTATCCTACGAGCAGTACTTC. Its protein product is CASSRGLSYEQYF.

This clone showed up just a few times. The J gene is TRBJ1-2, the V gene TRBV19, with D perhaps matching TRBD1 (5 bases). CDR1 is LNHDA and CDR2 is SQIVND in the germline V gene (reference sequence). The CDR3 consists of 13 residues. Trimming cost V 6 bases and J 1 base, with 9 bases left between them. The CDR3 reads CASRETDNYGYTF. The CDR3 nucleotides are TGTGCCAGTAGGGAGACAGATAACTATGGCTACACCTTC.

J is TRBJ2-1 and V is TRBV28, with 9 nucleotides matching TRBD2. This CDR3 comprises 15 residues. J lost 7 bases, V lost 5 bases, and 9 bases had no gene match. The germline CDR1 and CDR2 sequences are MDHEN and SYDVKM. CDR3 sequence reads: CASSVSGRKGNEQFF. CDR3 nucleotide sequence: TGTGCCAGCAGTGTTAGCGGGAGAAAGGGAAATGAGCAGTTCTTC.

The chain joins TRBV27 to TRBJ2-7; D is perhaps TRBD2 (5 bases). The CDR3 loop spans 14 amino acids. In germline, CDR1 is MNHEY, CDR2 SMNVEV (reference sequence). The V and J ends lost 7 bases and 7 bases respectively, with 20 bases between them. As DNA, the CDR3 is TGTGCCAGCACATGGAGCGCGGGTCGGCGAGAGCAGTACTTC. It is translated as CASTWSAGRREQYF.

The J gene is TRBJ2-1, the V gene TRBV7-9; D not resolved. The length of the CDR3 is 12 residues. The germline V gene has CDR1 SEHNR and CDR2 FQNEAQ (reference sequence). With 1 base removed from V and 5 bases from J, the gap between germline ends came to 3 bases. CDR3 nucleotide sequence: TGTGCCAGCAGCTTAGGGCACAATGAGCAGTTCTTC. This codes for CASSLGHNEQFF.

V is TRBV20-1 and J is TRBJ1-5; 9 bases are shared with TRBD1. The germline V gene encodes CDR1 DFQATT and CDR2 SNEGSKA (reference sequence). The CDR3 length is 15 residues. Trimming took 3 bases from V and 1 from J; bases not matched to a gene: 4. The DNA of the CDR3 is TGCAGTGCTAGTGGGACAGGGTTGAGCAATCAGCCCCAGCATTTT. Translating it yields CSASGTGLSNQPQHF.

In this sample, this clone turned up a few times. The chain joins TRBV24-1 to TRBJ1-5, with D perhaps matching TRBD1 (5 bases). CDR1 and CDR2 (germline): KGHDR, SFDVKD. The CDR3 loop spans 15 amino acids. Trimming removed 5 bases at V and 2 bases at J, with 12 bases between. CDR3 sequence: CATSVGVGGNQPQHF. The CDR3, as DNA: TGTGCCACCAGTGTAGGGGTTGGAGGCAATCAGCCCCAGCATTTT.

The chain combines TRBV1 with TRBJ1-5. TRBV1 is labeled a pseudogene. This CDR3 spans 14 amino acids. The DNA for the CDR3 is TGCACCAGCAGCCAAGACCTATACCGAGGGCCCCAGCATTTT. The encoded protein is CTSSQDLYRGPQHF.

The chain combines TRBV6-2 or TRBV6-3 with TRBJ2-6; D may be TRBD2 (5 bases). Trimming took 5 bases from V and 3 from J, leaving 8 bases between them. The CDR3 consists of 14 residues. Germline V gene data show CDR1 as MNHEY and CDR2 as SVGEGT. CDR3 protein: CASSPAGGANVLTF. Written as DNA, the CDR3 is TGTGCCAGCAGTCCCGCGGGTGGGGCCAACGTCCTGACTTTC.

This chain connects TRBV2 to TRBJ1-5; 7 bases line up with TRBD1. The CDR3 is 14 amino acids. Germline CDR1 reads SNHLY; CDR2 reads FYNNEI. V shed 4 bases and J 2 bases; nucleotides not matched to a gene: 2. For the CDR3, the DNA is TGTGCCAGCAGTGTTGGGACAGGCAATCAGCCCCAGCATTTT. Its protein product is CASSVGTGNQPQHF.

The CDR3 here is CASVRGNQPQHF. In DNA, the CDR3 is TGTGCCAGTGTTCGAGGCAATCAGCCCCAGCATTTT. The V gene is TRBV19, the J gene TRBJ1-5; D is uncertain. Germline values: CDR1 LNHDA, CDR2 SQIVND (reference sequence). The CDR3 has 12 amino acids. Deletions cut 8 bases from V and 2 bases from J, with 7 bases between.

The V gene is TRBV20-1, the J gene TRBJ2-7, with 8 bases fitting TRBD1. Germline CDR1 is DFQATT and CDR2 is SNEGSKA (reference sequence). V dropped 3 bases and J dropped 1; count of bases not matched to a gene: 8. The CDR3 is 15 amino acids. DNA of the CDR3: TGCAGTGCTAGTCTGGGACAGGTCTTATCCTACGAGCAGTACTTC. This sequence encodes CSASLGQVLSYEQYF.

The rearrangement uses TRBV4-3 and TRBJ2-2; 9 bases line up with TRBD2. The CDR3 runs to 16 residues. The trim removed 1 base at V and 7 bases at J, leaving 7 bases unmatched. Germline loops: CDR1 LGHNA, CDR2 YSLEER. The DNA for the CDR3 is TGCGCCAGCAGCCAAGGGGCGGGGGGGCCGATCGGGGAGCTGTTTTTT. Protein sequence: CASSQGAGGPIGELFF.

In its sample, this clone was seen a few times. Written as DNA, the CDR3 is TGTGCCAGTGGCCGGACTGACGGTATAGAATATGGCTACACCTTC. Amino acids: CASGRTDGIEYGYTF. V is TRBV19 and J is TRBJ1-2; unclear D gene. This CDR3 contains 15 residues. V was pared by 8 bases and J by 5 bases, with 21 bases between. The germline V gene encodes CDR1 LNHDA and CDR2 SQIVND (reference sequence).

The chain employs TRBV18 and TRBJ1-2; 8 nucleotides match TRBD1. This CDR3 has 15 amino acids. CDR1 KGHSH and CDR2 LQKENI come from the germline V gene. Trimming took 5 bases from V and 9 from J; bases not matched to a gene: 14. CDR3 protein: CASSIFVDRESRYTF. As DNA, the CDR3 is TGTGCCAGCTCAATATTCGTGGACAGGGAAAGTCGCTACACCTTC. Variable domain in full (rest from reference TRBV18 and TRBJ1-2): NAGVMQNPRHLVRRRGQEARLRCSPMKGHSHVYWYRQLPEEGLKFMVYLQKENIIDESGMPKERFSAEFPKEGPSILRIQQVVRGDSAAYFCASSIFVDRESRYTFGSGTRLTVV.

The chain recombines TRBV18 with TRBJ2-6, with D possibly being TRBD2 (5 bases). Per germline, CDR1 KGHSH and CDR2 LQKENI. The CDR3 is 16 amino acids. The V end was cut by 8 bases, the J end by 0 bases, with 14 bases between. The CDR3 loop reads CASKGAESSGANVLTF. The CDR3 DNA follows: TGTGCCAGCAAAGGAGCGGAGAGCTCTGGGGCCAACGTCCTGACTTTC.

This clone was counted a single time. This rearrangement joins TRBV7-3 to TRBJ2-3; 7 nucleotides match TRBD2. Trimming at V came to 5 bases and at J to 1 base, leaving 12 bases not matched to a gene. Per the germline V gene, CDR1 is SGHTA and CDR2 is FQGTGA. The CDR3 sequence is 17 residues long. In nucleotides, the CDR3 is TGTGCCAGCAGCCGCCAGGGCGGGAGCGGGGGCACAGATACGCAGTATTTT. It is translated as CASSRQGGSGGTDTQYF. The entire variable domain, with the rest obtained from reference TRBV7-3 and TRBJ2-3, is as follows: GAGVSQTPSNKVTEKGKYVELRCDPISGHTALYWYRQSLGQGPEFLIYFQGTGAADDSGLPNDRFFAVRPEGSVSTLKIQRTERGDSAVYLCASSRQGGSGGTDTQYFGPGTRLTVL.

This chain uses TRBV9 with TRBJ1-2, with D possibly matching TRBD1 (5 bases). With 2 bases removed from V and 5 bases from J, the gap between germline ends came to 13 bases. Germline-derived CDR1 and CDR2 are SGDLS and YYNGEE. The CDR3 runs to 14 residues. The CDR3 region is CASSVKEGRYGYTF. The CDR3 nucleotides read TGTGCCAGCAGCGTTAAGGAGGGGAGATATGGCTACACCTTC.